This T cell receptor (beta chain) was obtained from a study of blood T cell repertoires in COVID-19. The overall study: Acute and convalescent COVID-19 samples came from the United States, Italy and Spain. The cDNA or gDNA used as material had been derived from T cells, B-cell-depleted T cells, or PBMCs.

Study processing details: The authors estimated nucleated cell counts from reference gene primer amplification. Assay used: immunoSEQ multiplex PCR; TCRdb lists only in-frame clones, some missing. V, J and clone size are taken as reported in that table, and D and trimming were inferred from the DNA itself. Of 85,000 or so clones detected, 81% appear once; the ten largest clones hold roughly two fifths. The CDR3 sequence is 14 residues long. Germline V CDR1 and CDR2: SGHVS, FNYEAQ. V lost 6 bases and J lost 8; bases outside the gene matches: 8. The V call is TRBV7-6, the J call TRBJ1-3; 9 bases map to TRBD1. The sequenced sample consisted of peripheral blood. This TCR came from a man at least 80 years old with acute or convalescent COVID-19. The CDR3 sequence: CASSSIQGAHTIYF. In nucleotides, the CDR3 is TGTGCCAGCAGTTCCATACAGGGGGCTCACACCATATATTTT. Full variable domain (rest looked up from reference TRBV7-6 and TRBJ1-3): GAGVSQSPRYKVTKRGQDVALRCDPISGHVSLYWYRQALGQGPEFLTYFNYEAQQDKSGLPNDRFSAERPEGSISTLTIQRTEQRDSAMYRCASSSIQGAHTIYFGEGSWLTVV.